The rows below give T cell receptor beta chains drawn from one sample of a study of blood T cell repertoires in COVID-19. Using immunoSEQ multiplex PCR, the repertoire was profiled, and TCRdb retains in-frame clones only, with some absent. Of 25,000 to 35,000 clones listed, about nine tenths are singletons. The sample comprised peripheral blood. The origin of the receptors is a human donor with active COVID-19. The donor label of this sample is uncertain. The CDR3 runs from the conserved cysteine through the conserved F or W. The D gene is left open where the match is weak. Only part of the rows carry a size: once, few, many, or a class if the clone is expanded.

cdr3_length: 16
v_call: TRBV5-1
j_call: TRBJ1-1
d_call: TRBD1
clone_size: -
cdr3_aa: CASSPKQGAGNTEAFF
cdr3_nt: TGCGCCAGCAGTCCCAAACAGGGGGCGGGGAACACTGAAGCTTTCTTT

cdr3_length: 15
v_call: TRBV2
j_call: TRBJ2-1
d_call: TRBD2
clone_size: -
cdr3_aa: CASSEIAGGYNEQFF
cdr3_nt: TGTGCCAGCAGTGAGATTGCGGGGGGGTACAATGAGCAGTTCTTC

cdr3_length: 15
v_call: TRBV6-5
j_call: TRBJ1-5
d_call: -
clone_size: -
cdr3_aa: CASSYSRTGNQPQHF
cdr3_nt: TGTGCCAGCAGTTACTCGAGAACTGGCAATCAGCCCCAGCATTTT

cdr3_length: 17
v_call: TRBV4-3
j_call: TRBJ1-6
d_call: TRBD1
clone_size: once
cdr3_aa: CASSQDRSTGGNSPLHF
cdr3_nt: TGCGCCAGCAGCCAAGATCGATCAACAGGGGGCAATTCACCCCTCCACTTT

cdr3_length: 14
v_call: TRBV7-2
j_call: TRBJ2-7
d_call: TRBD1
clone_size: -
cdr3_aa: CASSSLTTGGEQYF
cdr3_nt: TGTGCCAGCAGCTCACTGACAACAGGGGGCGAGCAGTACTTC

cdr3_length: 12
v_call: TRBV5-6
j_call: TRBJ2-7
d_call: -
clone_size: -
cdr3_aa: CASSLSLYEQYF
cdr3_nt: TGTGCCAGCAGCTTGTCCCTCTACGAGCAGTACTTC

cdr3_length: 16
v_call: TRBV10-3
j_call: TRBJ2-2
d_call: TRBD1
clone_size: -
cdr3_aa: CAISTRDRGGTGELFF
cdr3_nt: TGTGCCATCAGTACCCGGGACAGGGGAGGCACCGGGGAGCTGTTTTTT

cdr3_length: 15
v_call: TRBV19
j_call: TRBJ2-1
d_call: -
clone_size: -
cdr3_aa: CASSMGGSSYNEQFF
cdr3_nt: TGTGCCAGTAGTATGGGCGGGTCCTCCTACAATGAGCAGTTCTTC

cdr3_length: 17
v_call: TRBV6-2/TRBV6-3
j_call: TRBJ2-7
d_call: TRBD1
clone_size: -
cdr3_aa: CASSPGATGDTFYEQYF
cdr3_nt: TGTGCCAGCAGTCCCGGGGCAACAGGGGATACTTTCTACGAGCAGTACTTC

cdr3_length: 13
v_call: TRBV5-8
j_call: TRBJ2-7
d_call: -
clone_size: -
cdr3_aa: CASSLRGGYEQYF
cdr3_nt: TGTGCCAGCAGCTTGAGGGGGGGCTACGAGCAGTACTTC

cdr3_length: 17
v_call: TRBV7-7
j_call: TRBJ2-5
d_call: TRBD2
clone_size: -
cdr3_aa: CASSSLGLAGGSETQYF
cdr3_nt: TGTGCTAGCAGCTCCCTAGGACTAGCGGGGGGGTCTGAGACCCAGTACTTC

cdr3_length: 16
v_call: TRBV7-2
j_call: TRBJ1-2
d_call: -
clone_size: -
cdr3_aa: CASSLAPAGQSYGYTF
cdr3_nt: TGTGCCAGCAGCTTAGCCCCAGCAGGGCAGAGCTATGGCTACACCTTC

cdr3_length: 17
v_call: TRBV23-1
j_call: TRBJ1-1
d_call: -
clone_size: -
cdr3_aa: CASRGRRAPLLNTEAFF
cdr3_nt: TGCGCCAGCAGAGGGCGCAGGGCCCCCTTACTGAACACTGAAGCTTTCTTT

cdr3_length: 13
v_call: TRBV6-1
j_call: TRBJ1-6
d_call: -
clone_size: -
cdr3_aa: CASSEPVNSPLHF
cdr3_nt: TGTGCCAGCAGTGAACCTGTCAATTCACCCCTCCACTTT

cdr3_length: 14
v_call: TRBV6-5
j_call: TRBJ1-4
d_call: TRBD1
clone_size: -
cdr3_aa: CASSYARGDEKLFF
cdr3_nt: TGTGCCAGCAGTTACGCCAGGGGGGATGAAAAACTGTTTTTT

cdr3_length: 14
v_call: TRBV30
j_call: TRBJ1-4
d_call: -
clone_size: once
cdr3_aa: CAWSTQSTNEKLFF
cdr3_nt: TGTGCCTGGAGTACCCAGTCAACTAATGAAAAACTGTTTTTT

cdr3_length: 14
v_call: TRBV18
j_call: TRBJ1-6
d_call: -
clone_size: few
cdr3_aa: CASSPRQVDSPLHF
cdr3_nt: TGTGCCAGCTCACCACGACAAGTGGATTCACCCCTCCACTTT

cdr3_length: 16
v_call: TRBV18
j_call: TRBJ2-2
d_call: -
clone_size: -
cdr3_aa: CASSPQGVKNTGELFF
cdr3_nt: TGTGCCAGCTCACCACAAGGGGTTAAGAACACCGGGGAGCTGTTTTTT

cdr3_length: 16
v_call: TRBV7-6
j_call: TRBJ2-2
d_call: -
clone_size: -
cdr3_aa: CASSLGPAGGTGELFF
cdr3_nt: TGTGCCAGCAGCTTAGGCCCAGCCGGAGGGACCGGGGAGCTGTTTTTT

cdr3_length: 15
v_call: TRBV5-1
j_call: TRBJ2-2
d_call: -
clone_size: -
cdr3_aa: CASSLENAGHGELFF
cdr3_nt: TGCGCCAGCAGCTTGGAAAACGCGGGCCACGGGGAGCTGTTTTTT

cdr3_length: 14
v_call: TRBV7-9
j_call: TRBJ1-2
d_call: -
clone_size: -
cdr3_aa: CASSQFLVGEGYTF
cdr3_nt: TGTGCCAGCAGCCAATTCCTCGTCGGGGAAGGCTACACCTTC

cdr3_length: 14
v_call: TRBV9
j_call: TRBJ1-5
d_call: TRBD1
clone_size: -
cdr3_aa: CASSVGQGWEPQHF
cdr3_nt: TGTGCCAGCAGCGTAGGACAGGGGTGGGAGCCCCAGCATTTT

cdr3_length: 14
v_call: TRBV5-4
j_call: TRBJ1-1
d_call: -
clone_size: -
cdr3_aa: CASSLVRENTEAFF
cdr3_nt: TGTGCCAGCAGCTTGGTCAGGGAGAACACTGAAGCTTTCTTT

cdr3_length: 15
v_call: TRBV28
j_call: TRBJ1-5
d_call: -
clone_size: -
cdr3_aa: CASSLSGGAHQPQHF
cdr3_nt: TGTGCCAGCAGTTTATCCGGGGGGGCCCATCAGCCCCAGCATTTT

cdr3_length: 15
v_call: TRBV6-5
j_call: TRBJ2-7
d_call: -
clone_size: -
cdr3_aa: CASTTILPVRGEQYF
cdr3_nt: TGTGCCAGCACTACTATTCTACCGGTCCGGGGCGAGCAGTACTTC

cdr3_length: 12
v_call: TRBV7-2
j_call: TRBJ1-1
d_call: -
clone_size: -
cdr3_aa: CASRGTPSEAFF
cdr3_nt: TGTGCCAGCAGAGGGACACCCTCTGAAGCTTTCTTT

cdr3_length: 16
v_call: TRBV10-3
j_call: TRBJ2-3
d_call: TRBD2
clone_size: -
cdr3_aa: CAISSSGRGGTDTQYF
cdr3_nt: TGTGCCATCAGTTCGAGCGGGAGAGGCGGCACAGATACGCAGTATTTT

cdr3_length: 13
v_call: TRBV3-1/TRBV3-2
j_call: TRBJ2-5
d_call: -
clone_size: few
cdr3_aa: CASSQEGGKTQYF
cdr3_nt: TGTGCCAGCAGCCAAGAGGGGGGAAAGACCCAGTACTTC

cdr3_length: 15
v_call: TRBV18
j_call: TRBJ2-1
d_call: -
clone_size: -
cdr3_aa: CASSTQVVTYNEQFF
cdr3_nt: TGTGCCAGCTCAACCCAGGTGGTCACCTACAATGAGCAGTTCTTC

cdr3_length: 13
v_call: TRBV5-5
j_call: TRBJ2-7
d_call: -
clone_size: -
cdr3_aa: CASSLQGSYEQYF
cdr3_nt: TGTGCCAGCAGCTTGCAGGGCTCCTACGAGCAGTACTTC

cdr3_length: 14
v_call: TRBV3-1/TRBV3-2
j_call: TRBJ1-1
d_call: TRBD1
clone_size: -
cdr3_aa: CASSQSDRATEAFF
cdr3_nt: TGTGCCAGCAGCCAATCGGACAGGGCGACTGAAGCTTTCTTT

cdr3_length: 15
v_call: TRBV7-8
j_call: TRBJ1-2
d_call: TRBD1
clone_size: -
cdr3_aa: CASSLTGQVLGGYTF
cdr3_nt: TGTGCCAGCAGCTTGACCGGACAGGTCCTGGGAGGCTACACCTTC

cdr3_length: 15
v_call: TRBV4-1
j_call: TRBJ2-5
d_call: TRBD2
clone_size: -
cdr3_aa: CASSQDGRGQETQYF
cdr3_nt: TGCGCCAGCAGCCAAGATGGGCGGGGGCAAGAGACCCAGTACTTC

cdr3_length: 16
v_call: TRBV24-1
j_call: TRBJ2-2
d_call: TRBD1
clone_size: -
cdr3_aa: CATSDLDRGGTGELFF
cdr3_nt: TGTGCCACCAGTGATTTGGACAGGGGTGGGACCGGGGAGCTGTTTTTT

cdr3_length: 14
v_call: TRBV7-2
j_call: TRBJ2-7
d_call: TRBD2
clone_size: -
cdr3_aa: CASSPRTSLYEQYF
cdr3_nt: TGTGCCAGCAGCCCCCGGACTAGTTTGTACGAGCAGTACTTC

cdr3_length: 13
v_call: TRBV5-1
j_call: TRBJ1-2
d_call: TRBD1
clone_size: -
cdr3_aa: CASSTDRAVGYTF
cdr3_nt: TGCGCCAGCAGCACGGACAGGGCGGTTGGCTACACCTTC

cdr3_length: 15
v_call: TRBV3-1/TRBV3-2
j_call: TRBJ1-3
d_call: -
clone_size: -
cdr3_aa: CASSQDRHSGNTIYF
cdr3_nt: TGTGCCAGCAGCCAAGACAGACACTCTGGAAACACCATATATTTT

cdr3_length: 15
v_call: TRBV11-3
j_call: TRBJ2-3
d_call: TRBD2
clone_size: -
cdr3_aa: CASSDPGGGTDTQYF
cdr3_nt: TGTGCCAGCAGCGATCCCGGGGGGGGAACAGATACGCAGTATTTT

cdr3_length: 14
v_call: TRBV7-9
j_call: TRBJ2-5
d_call: -
clone_size: -
cdr3_aa: CASSLSQGLETQYF
cdr3_nt: TGTGCCAGCAGCTTATCCCAGGGATTAGAGACCCAGTACTTC

cdr3_length: 14
v_call: TRBV15
j_call: TRBJ1-1
d_call: -
clone_size: once
cdr3_aa: CATSRDQVNTEAFF
cdr3_nt: TGTGCCACCAGCAGAGATCAGGTTAACACTGAAGCTTTCTTT

cdr3_length: 12
v_call: TRBV6-2/TRBV6-3
j_call: TRBJ2-5
d_call: -
clone_size: -
cdr3_aa: CASSYVGETQYF
cdr3_nt: TGTGCCAGCAGTTACGTCGGAGAGACCCAGTACTTC

cdr3_length: 12
v_call: TRBV2
j_call: TRBJ1-4
d_call: -
clone_size: -
cdr3_aa: CASVGQYEKLFF
cdr3_nt: TGTGCCAGTGTTGGACAGTATGAAAAACTGTTTTTT

cdr3_length: 13
v_call: TRBV28
j_call: TRBJ1-4
d_call: TRBD1
clone_size: -
cdr3_aa: CASSSGQGEKLFF
cdr3_nt: TGTGCCAGCAGTTCCGGACAGGGTGAAAAACTGTTTTTT

cdr3_length: 15
v_call: TRBV7-8
j_call: TRBJ1-1
d_call: -
clone_size: -
cdr3_aa: CASSLFRDRLTEAFF
cdr3_nt: TGTGCCAGCAGCTTATTCAGGGATAGGTTGACTGAAGCTTTCTTT

cdr3_length: 12
v_call: TRBV5-1
j_call: TRBJ2-7
d_call: TRBD1
clone_size: few
cdr3_aa: CASSFTGVEQYF
cdr3_nt: TGCGCCAGCAGCTTTACAGGGGTCGAGCAGTACTTC

cdr3_length: 15
v_call: TRBV19
j_call: TRBJ2-1
d_call: -
clone_size: -
cdr3_aa: CASSMGTPGYNEQFF
cdr3_nt: TGTGCCAGTAGTATGGGCACCCCAGGATACAATGAGCAGTTCTTC

cdr3_length: 15
v_call: TRBV11-2
j_call: TRBJ2-1
d_call: TRBD1
clone_size: -
cdr3_aa: CASSFGTGGLNEQFF
cdr3_nt: TGTGCCAGCAGCTTCGGGACAGGGGGTTTAAATGAGCAGTTCTTC

cdr3_length: 16
v_call: TRBV7-9
j_call: TRBJ1-5
d_call: TRBD1
clone_size: -
cdr3_aa: CASSLVGTASNQPQHF
cdr3_nt: TGTGCCAGCAGCTTAGTGGGGACAGCAAGCAATCAGCCCCAGCATTTT

cdr3_length: 14
v_call: TRBV6-5
j_call: TRBJ1-2
d_call: TRBD1
clone_size: -
cdr3_aa: CASTVDRGYEGYTF
cdr3_nt: TGTGCCAGCACCGTGGACAGGGGGTACGAAGGCTACACCTTC

cdr3_length: 16
v_call: TRBV2
j_call: TRBJ1-1
d_call: TRBD1
clone_size: -
cdr3_aa: CASSSRDRETNTEAFF
cdr3_nt: TGTGCCAGCAGTAGCCGGGACAGGGAGACGAACACTGAAGCTTTCTTT

cdr3_length: 13
v_call: TRBV5-4
j_call: TRBJ2-5
d_call: -
clone_size: -
cdr3_aa: CASSILSGETQYF
cdr3_nt: TGTGCCAGCAGCATCCTATCAGGAGAGACCCAGTACTTC

cdr3_length: 16
v_call: TRBV4-2
j_call: TRBJ1-1
d_call: TRBD1
clone_size: -
cdr3_aa: CASSPYRGTVDTEAFF
cdr3_nt: TGTGCCAGCAGCCCGTACAGGGGGACCGTCGACACTGAAGCTTTCTTT

cdr3_length: 15
v_call: TRBV5-4
j_call: TRBJ2-1
d_call: -
clone_size: -
cdr3_aa: CASSTGTVGGNEQFF
cdr3_nt: TGTGCCAGCAGCACGGGGACAGTGGGGGGCAATGAGCAGTTCTTC

cdr3_length: 14
v_call: TRBV29-1
j_call: TRBJ2-4
d_call: -
clone_size: -
cdr3_aa: CSAVGTRAKNIQYF
cdr3_nt: TGCAGCGCCGTGGGGACACGGGCCAAAAACATTCAGTACTTC

cdr3_length: 14
v_call: TRBV15
j_call: TRBJ1-4
d_call: -
clone_size: -
cdr3_aa: CATSRVSGDEKLFF
cdr3_nt: TGTGCCACCAGCAGAGTATCGGGGGATGAAAAACTGTTTTTT